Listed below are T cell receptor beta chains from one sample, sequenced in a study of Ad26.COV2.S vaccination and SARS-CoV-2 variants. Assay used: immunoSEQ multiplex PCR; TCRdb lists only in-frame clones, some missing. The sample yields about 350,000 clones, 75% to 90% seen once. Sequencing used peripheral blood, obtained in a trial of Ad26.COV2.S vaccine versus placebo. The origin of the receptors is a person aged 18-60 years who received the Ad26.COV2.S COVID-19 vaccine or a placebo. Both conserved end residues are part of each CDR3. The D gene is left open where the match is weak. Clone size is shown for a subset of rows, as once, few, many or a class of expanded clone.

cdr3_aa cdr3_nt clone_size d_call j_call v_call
CASTFPLTGAAGELFF TGTGCCAGCACCTTTCCCCTGACGGGGGCGGCCGGGGAGCTGTTTTTT . . TRBJ2-2 TRBV11-2
CASSLSQSQETQYF TGCGCCAGCAGCTTGAGTCAGAGCCAAGAGACCCAGTACTTC . . TRBJ2-5 TRBV5-1
CAISAPLTGELFF TGTGCCATCAGTGCCCCGTTGACCGGGGAGCTGTTTTTT . . TRBJ2-2 TRBV10-3
CASSQRLDGRNEKLFF TGCGCCAGCAGCCAAAGGCTGGACGGCCGTAATGAAAAACTGTTTTTT . . TRBJ1-4 TRBV4-3
CASSLRTVQETQYF TGTGCCAGCTCACTTCGGACAGTCCAAGAGACCCAGTACTTC . . TRBJ2-5 TRBV18
CASSALDRDEKLFF TGCGCCAGCAGTGCCTTGGACAGGGACGAAAAACTGTTTTTT . TRBD1 TRBJ1-4 TRBV10-2
CASSQDRGRWHYGYTF TGTGCCAGCAGCCAAGACAGGGGGAGGTGGCACTATGGCTACACCTTC . TRBD1 TRBJ1-2 TRBV3-1/TRBV3-2
CASSQGLAVDLSYEQYF TGTGCCAGCAGCCAAGGGCTAGCGGTCGACCTTTCCTACGAGCAGTACTTC once TRBD2 TRBJ2-7 TRBV3-1/TRBV3-2
CASSLAGTRGNTIYF TGCGCCAGCAGCTTGGCCGGGACAAGAGGAAACACCATATATTTT . . TRBJ1-3 TRBV5-1
CASSVGGRAHNEQFF TGTGCCAGCAGTGTGGGCGGGAGGGCACACAATGAGCAGTTCTTC . TRBD2 TRBJ2-1 TRBV6-2/TRBV6-3
CASSLPLTGGAYNEQFF TGCGCCAGCAGCCTCCCTCTAACGGGGGGAGCCTACAATGAGCAGTTCTTC once TRBD2 TRBJ2-1 TRBV4-1
CASSLVGAGGAADTQYF TGTGCCAGCAGCTTAGTGGGGGCCGGGGGGGCAGCAGATACGCAGTATTTT . TRBD2 TRBJ2-3 TRBV7-6
CASSLEGLSGGEQFF TGTGCCAGCAGCTTAGAGGGGTTGAGCGGGGGTGAGCAGTTCTTC once TRBD2 TRBJ2-1 TRBV11-2
CASTSGGGAYSPLHF TGTGCCAGCACCTCGGGCGGGGGAGCGTATTCACCCCTCCACTTT . . TRBJ1-6 TRBV28
CASSLTENTEAFF TGTGCCAGCAGCCTTACAGAGAACACTGAAGCTTTCTTT . . TRBJ1-1 TRBV5-6
CASSLAGPSSYEQYF TGTGCCAGCAGCTTAGCCGGCCCCAGCTCCTACGAGCAGTACTTC . . TRBJ2-7 TRBV7-2
CASTVTGGISYEQYF TGTGCCAGCACCGTGACAGGGGGGATCTCCTACGAGCAGTACTTC . TRBD1 TRBJ2-7 TRBV5-6
CASSISGATSYEQYF TGTGCCAGCAGCATTAGCGGGGCTACCTCCTACGAGCAGTACTTC . TRBD2 TRBJ2-7 TRBV3-1/TRBV3-2
CARSSRDRISNQPQHF TGTGCCAGAAGCTCCCGGGACAGGATTAGCAATCAGCCCCAGCATTTT many TRBD1 TRBJ1-5 TRBV5-3
CASSSGTGGLANEKLFF TGTGCCAGCTCCTCTGGAACAGGGGGCTTAGCTAATGAAAAACTGTTTTTT few TRBD1 TRBJ1-4 TRBV7-9
CASMELAGGGLRNEQFF TGTGCCAGCATGGAGCTAGCGGGAGGCGGACTACGCAATGAGCAGTTCTTC once TRBD2 TRBJ2-1 TRBV28
CAGASRDTSRVYNEQFF TGTGCCGGAGCGTCCCGGGACACTTCCCGGGTCTACAATGAGCAGTTCTTC once . TRBJ2-1 TRBV7-9
CASSLALGGEETQYF TGTGCCAGCAGCTTAGCCTTAGGCGGGGAAGAGACCCAGTACTTC . . TRBJ2-5 TRBV7-9
CASSLTSGRADTQYF TGTGCCAGCAGCTTGACTAGCGGGAGAGCGGATACGCAGTATTTT . TRBD2 TRBJ2-3 TRBV7-9
CASSLQGARTDTQYF TGTGCCAGCAGCTTACAGGGGGCTAGAACAGATACGCAGTATTTT . TRBD1 TRBJ2-3 TRBV7-9
CASSLGTSGSNEQFF TGTGCCAGCAGCTTAGGGACTAGCGGGAGCAATGAGCAGTTCTTC . TRBD2 TRBJ2-1 TRBV5-8
CASRSGTSGADEQFF TGTGCCAGCAGATCCGGGACTAGCGGAGCGGATGAGCAGTTCTTC . TRBD2 TRBJ2-1 TRBV2
CASSLGGQHNQPQHF TGTGCCAGCAGCTTAGGGGGACAGCACAATCAGCCCCAGCATTTT . TRBD1 TRBJ1-5 TRBV7-2
CASSLSAGREQYF TGTGCCAGCAGCTTGTCCGCAGGGAGGGAGCAGTACTTC . . TRBJ2-7 TRBV5-6
CASSVEPSGANEQFF TGTGCCAGCAGCGTAGAGCCTAGCGGGGCCAATGAGCAGTTCTTC . TRBD2 TRBJ2-1 TRBV9
CASSGPGNYGYTF TGTGCCAGCAGCGGACCGGGGAACTATGGCTACACCTTC many . TRBJ1-2 TRBV7-9
CASSLARNQPQHF TGTGCCAGCAGTTTAGCTCGTAATCAGCCCCAGCATTTT . . TRBJ1-5 TRBV12-3/TRBV12-4
CASSQDLWTSSGDTQYF TGCGCCAGCAGCCAAGATCTTTGGACTAGCTCGGGAGATACGCAGTATTTT . TRBD2 TRBJ2-3 TRBV4-3
CASSPGLGSYNEQFF TGTGCCAGCAGCCCGGGACTAGGCTCCTACAATGAGCAGTTCTTC . TRBD2 TRBJ2-1 TRBV27
CAHGEGRVETQYF TGTGCCCACGGGGAGGGGCGGGTGGAGACCCAGTACTTC . TRBD2 TRBJ2-5 TRBV28
CASSLGQGAFQETQYF TGTGCCAGCAGCCTCGGACAGGGGGCCTTCCAAGAGACCCAGTACTTC . TRBD1 TRBJ2-5 TRBV3-1/TRBV3-2
CASSPVGKSEQFF TGTGCCAGCAGCCCGGTGGGGAAGAGTGAGCAGTTCTTC . . TRBJ2-1 TRBV4-2
CASSHRPGQGLRNEQFF TGCGCCAGCAGCCACCGACCGGGACAGGGTTTGAGGAATGAGCAGTTCTTC . TRBD1 TRBJ2-1 TRBV4-1
CASTLSSGRAKNEQFF TGTGCCAGCACTCTTAGTAGCGGGAGGGCGAAAAATGAGCAGTTCTTC . TRBD2 TRBJ2-1 TRBV28
CASSLTSGGIEQYF TGTGCCAGCAGCTTAACTAGCGGGGGAATCGAGCAGTACTTC . TRBD2 TRBJ2-7 TRBV7-8
CASGPRDLVGGYTF TGTGCTAGTGGCCCCAGGGACCTCGTAGGGGGCTACACCTTC . . TRBJ1-2 TRBV12-5